A single TCR beta chain is shown here with its context. The antigen remains unidentified. Between the trimmed V and J ends, which lost 1 base and 2 bases, there was a span of 7 bases. The CDR3 is made up of 14 amino acids. The Oncomine TCR Beta short-read assay sequenced DNA from cultured CD4+ T cells. From the PCR reads, TCRdb called clonotypes with MiXCR, one entry per CDR3 protein. The data contain roughly 9,300 distinct CDR3 sequences, around 25% of them singletons. This entry comes from a study of vaccination and CD4 T cells after COVID-19. Study context: Post-COVID samples had a sampling time that fell a median approximately 97 days after diagnosis (range 35 to 161). Median time from second vaccine dose to sampling was less than 85 days (14 to 241).

Sample treatment: approximately nine-day PBMC culture with coronavirus spike peptide pools or control peptides (ViraFEST assay). The origin of this receptor is a human donor who received a COVID-19 vaccine. The chain employs TRBV12-3 or TRBV12-4 and TRBJ2-3; D not certain. Sequencing used CD4+ T cells from blood, cultured in vitro, obtained before SARS-CoV-2 vaccination. The chain's CDR3 is CASSLDKVTDTQYF. The CDR3 DNA is TGTGCCAGCAGTTTAGATAAGGTCACAGATACGCAGTATTTT.